This T cell receptor beta chain is drawn from a study of blood T cells in healthy people across ages. This CDR3 has 14 residues. Per germline, CDR1 SGHTA and CDR2 FQGTGA. V dropped 2 bases and J dropped 4 bases, with 11 bases sitting between them. Study-wide findings and caveats: Long-lived donors carried more naive CD4+ cells and greater diversity than aged donors.

Donors each provided roughly 10 milliliters of peripheral blood. The sample holds many counts of this clonotype. Its antigen is as yet unknown. With a J-beta primer mix and a sample-barcoded 5' primer, a second PCR ran about 6 to 11 cycles. TCRdb fed the 5' RACE reads into MiXCR, producing one record per CDR3 protein. The data show more than 750,000 distinct CDR3 sequences, 25% to 35% seen once. These records were also assigned to another study, of T cells of mothers and their children.

The chain uses TRBV7-3 and TRBJ1-1, with TRBD1 as a possible D gene (5 bases). The sample taken for sequencing was blood. The sequence came from a woman aged 40 to 55 in good health. CDR3 DNA sequence: TGTGCCAGCAGCTTATGGCCGGGGGGCACTGAAGCTTTCTTT. Its protein product is CASSLWPGGTEAFF.